Listed below are T cell receptor beta chains from one sample, sequenced in a study of cytomegalovirus exposure and HLA in healthy donors. Some clones are missing from TCRdb's copy, which holds only in-frame ones; the method was immunoSEQ multiplex PCR. Of around 80,000 clones in the sample, about 95% were seen once. The specimen sequenced was PBMCs. The receptors shown here come from a woman between 18 and 30 years old in good health and CMV-seronegative. CDR3s include the opening cysteine and the closing phenylalanine or tryptophan. Fields, in order: clone size, J gene, D gene, V gene, CDR3 DNA, CDR3 protein. A D gene is named only where the DNA matches it firmly. Size is stated for part of the rows, as once, few or many counts, or as a class when the clone is expanded.

>-|TRBJ2-7|-|TRBV13
TGTGCCAGCAGCACAAGGGGTGTCCTATCCTACGAGCAGTACTTC
CASSTRGVLSYEQYF
>-|TRBJ2-3|TRBD2|TRBV29-1
TGCAGCGTTGAAGGGCTTACTAGCGGGAAGCCTTACTATGCAGATACGCAGTATTTT
CSVEGLTSGKPYYADTQYF
>-|TRBJ2-7|TRBD1|TRBV27
TGTGCCAGCAGTTTATCGCGAGGTCAGGGGGCCGAGCAGTACTTC
CASSLSRGQGAEQYF
>-|TRBJ2-3|-|TRBV2
TGTGCCAGCACTGTAGACTCAACTAGCACAGATACGCAGTATTTT
CASTVDSTSTDTQYF
>-|TRBJ1-3|-|TRBV6-1
TGTGCCAGCAGTGAACGGGTCTGGGGAAACACCATATATTTT
CASSERVWGNTIYF
>-|TRBJ2-7|TRBD1|TRBV10-1
TGCGCCAGCAGTGTTTCAGACAGGGGGCTCGGTGAGCAGTACTTC
CASSVSDRGLGEQYF
>-|TRBJ2-3|TRBD2|TRBV27
TGTGCCAGCAGTTCGGTCCCCGGACTAGCGGGAGGGCCCACAGATACGCAGTATTTT
CASSSVPGLAGGPTDTQYF
>-|TRBJ2-3|-|TRBV25-1
TGTGCCAGCAGTGCGACAGTCTTCACAGATACGCAGTATTTT
CASSATVFTDTQYF
>-|TRBJ1-1|-|TRBV19
TGTGCCAGTAGTATAGGGTCACTACCGGACACTGAAGCTTTCTTT
CASSIGSLPDTEAFF
>-|TRBJ2-7|-|TRBV2
TGTGCCAGCAGCCCTCCTAGCGCGAGCTCCTACGAGCAGTACTTC
CASSPPSASSYEQYF
>-|TRBJ1-2|TRBD1|TRBV6-5
TGTGCCAGCAGTCACCACAGGGGAGAGTATGGCTACACCTTC
CASSHHRGEYGYTF
>-|TRBJ2-1|-|TRBV11-2
TGTGCCAGCAGCTCGATTCAGGGTCTGGCATACAATGAGCAGTTCTTC
CASSSIQGLAYNEQFF
>-|TRBJ1-2|TRBD1|TRBV6-5
TGTGCCAGCAGTTACTCCGACAGGGGCTATGGCTACACCTTC
CASSYSDRGYGYTF
>-|TRBJ2-1|-|TRBV5-6
TGTGCCAGCAACATCGGGAGAGGGTACAATGAGCAGTTCTTC
CASNIGRGYNEQFF
>once|TRBJ1-4|TRBD1|TRBV19
TGTGCCACTAGGGGGGACAGGCATGAAAAACTGTTTTTT
CATRGDRHEKLFF
>-|TRBJ1-2|-|TRBV2
TGTGCCAGCAGTGAAGGTGCCAGGGGAGTCTATGGCTACACCTTC
CASSEGARGVYGYTF
>-|TRBJ1-1|-|TRBV19
TGTGCCAGTAGTACCGGACAAGTTGAAGCTTTCTTT
CASSTGQVEAFF
>-|TRBJ2-1|-|TRBV5-6
TGTGCCAGCAGCTTGATTAGCGGAACCTACAATGAGCAGTTCTTC
CASSLISGTYNEQFF
>-|TRBJ1-1|-|TRBV5-1
TGCGCCAGCAGCTTGGAGGGGTCTCGAGCTTTCTTT
CASSLEGSRAFF